The T cell receptor (beta chain) under discussion was sequenced for a study of PD-L1 blockade in urothelial cancer (dated by TCRdb to 2016 to 2017). Broadly, across the study: All patients started therapy in the mid-2010s and received atezolizumab 1,200 mg intravenously every 3 weeks. About 90% of the roughly 29 patients were identified as males with urothelial cancer of bladder origin, and a prior smoking history was reported by 18 of 29 patients. An ECOG performance status of 0 or 1 was recorded for the patients, and 0 to 3 prior chemotherapy regimens had been received by the patients. Blood samples were analyzed at two time points: 3 weeks after treatment start (second dose) and 6 weeks after treatment start. Blood samples gave a median of about 150,000 T cells and 88,000 or so unique TCRs, with a median clonality of roughly 0.081. Somatic, immune and clinical correlates of response to PD-L1 blockade with atezolizumab in urothelial cancer were the focus of an exploratory multi-omic analysis. TCR sequencing covered pretreatment tumor samples and matched, serially collected peripheral blood taken before and after atezolizumab treatment. Durable clinical benefit was defined as progression-free survival longer than 6 months, and TCR features were also tested against progression-free and overall survival. In the same patients, pretreatment tumors underwent whole exome sequencing and RNA sequencing in addition to TCR sequencing. Some ten patients reached durable clinical benefit, while 20 to 25 patients did not. Twenty-nine patients had pretreatment blood TCR-seq, about 25 had at least one posttreatment blood collection, and about 25 had tumor TCR-seq. Here is what the overall study found, with its caveats: A pretreatment peripheral blood TCR clonality below the median was linked to improved progression-free and overall survival. Because of the small sample size (n = 29) and the many exploratory analyses performed, the results are intended to be regarded as hypothesis-generating. Patients with durable benefit showed greater expansion of tumor-associated TCR clones in peripheral blood 3 weeks after starting treatment (n ≈ 20, p = 0.022).

Each PCR received spiked-in synthetic TCR analog templates so that absolute template abundance could be estimated from read counts. Using the immunoSEQ assay, TCRbeta CDR3 regions were amplified from genomic DNA with bias-controlled V and J gene primers. Sequencing of rearranged TCRbeta segments was done at approximately 20X coverage. The study's processing was this. Sequencing errors were corrected by clustering and CDR3s were annotated against IMGT to assign V, D and J genes. Downstream analyses used only productive TCRbeta rearrangements and left out out-of-frame or stop-codon sequences. Clonality was computed as one minus Shannon entropy normalized by the log of the number of unique productive sequences. Fisher's exact test with Benjamini-Hochberg correction, at a threshold of adjusted p below 0.01, was used to find clones that differed between time points or between blood and tumor. The source is immuneACCESS, and TCRdb retained only in-frame sequences with V and J called. Part of the clones is not carried over; for the studies checked, unresolved V genes explain less than half of this, and the remainder is unexplained. That table supplies the V and J calls and clone size; D and trimming were determined from the DNA. A total of tens of thousands of clones appear in this sample, 80% to 90% of them only once. The ten largest make up about 16% of the sample.

This clone turned up a few times. Its antigen has not been determined. No quality values exist for individual bases; no much larger clone is one base distant. CDR3 length: 13 amino acids, cysteine to phenylalanine. CDR3 DNA only is kept here, 39 bases in frame from base 1. Unmatched junction bases come to 5, with V trimmed by 5 bases and J by 5 bases. The germline V gene encodes CDR1 SGHTA and CDR2 FQGNSA. The cohort included 25 to 30 patients with locally advanced or metastatic urothelial carcinoma who were treated at Memorial Sloan Kettering on a trial protocol. Peripheral blood mononuclear cells were collected pretreatment and during treatment, with between 1 and 8 total time points obtained per patient. The Qiagen DNeasy Blood extraction kit was used to purify genomic DNA from total PBMCs and tumor samples. Collected pretreatment and during treatment, PBMCs were isolated and stored as previously described.

The sequencing used PBMCs, collected around atezolizumab (anti-PD-L1) treatment. Recombination joined TRBV7-2 with TRBJ2-7; a stretch of 8 junction bases matches TRBD2. The TCR comes from a man in his 60s with urothelial cancer. CDR3 region: CASSRGGWNEQYF. The bases read TGTGCCAGCAGCCGGGGGGGTTGGAACGAGCAGTACTTC.